These T cell receptor beta chains were read from a single sample in a study of blood T cell repertoires in COVID-19. Profiled with immunoSEQ multiplex PCR; TCRdb holds only in-frame clones, not every one. Counted here are 50,000 to 75,000 clones, nearly 90% occurring once; the ten biggest clones make up over 1.2%. The sequencing input was peripheral blood. The receptor set was obtained from a man aged 55 to 69 with acute or convalescent COVID-19. Each CDR3 is given with its conserved first and last residue. The D gene is left open where the match is weak. The listing skips clone size in some rows; elsewhere it reads once, few, many or a size class.

v_call | d_call | clone_size | cdr3_aa
TRBV6-5 | . | . | CASSYKLGAGYEQYF
TRBV9 | . | . | CASSEQDEAFF
TRBV18 | TRBD2 | . | CASSGTSGEQFF
TRBV2 | . | medium-sized | CASSEGRNQPQHF
TRBV7-9 | . | . | CASSFLQGESYNEQFF
TRBV27 | TRBD1 | . | CASSLGTGYGYTF
TRBV6-5 | TRBD1 | . | CASSSGGLGQPQHF
TRBV6-5 | . | . | CASSYQTDATYEQYF
TRBV18 | . | . | CASSPPSRGAEAFF
TRBV27 | . | . | CASSPKGGGNSPLHF
TRBV7-9 | TRBD1 | . | CASSPGQGGGVVAEAFF
TRBV19 | TRBD1 | . | CASKPDRDPFYGYTF
TRBV28 | TRBD1 | . | CASSADRGSQPQHF
TRBV7-9 | TRBD1 | once | CASSLSGGANTGELFF
TRBV3-1/TRBV3-2 | . | once | CASSPTTGSRESDTQYF
TRBV2 | . | . | CASSERGRGLVYTF
TRBV7-8 | TRBD1 | . | CASSTQGVVSSPLHF
TRBV2 | . | . | CASSEVPGSGANVLTF
TRBV19 | . | . | CASSIDGGSNQPQHF
TRBV19 | . | . | CASSVLISQETQYF
TRBV11-3 | TRBD1 | . | CASSRGGSLQETQYF
TRBV7-9 | TRBD2 | once | CASSIPGGWYEQYF
TRBV9 | . | . | CASSAGGNTEAFF
TRBV4-1 | . | once | CASSQEGNGGREKLFF
TRBV7-3 | TRBD2 | . | CASRGLAGPSSYNEQFF
TRBV11-2 | TRBD2 | . | CASSPPSGGTYEQYF
TRBV3-1/TRBV3-2 | . | . | CASSQGQGNQPQHF
TRBV6-5 | . | . | CASTAGNTIYF
TRBV2 | . | . | CASSESKLPGEDLNTEAFF
TRBV2 | . | . | CASEIEAVTNYGYTF
TRBV5-6 | TRBD2 | once | CASSLESGGHQETQYF